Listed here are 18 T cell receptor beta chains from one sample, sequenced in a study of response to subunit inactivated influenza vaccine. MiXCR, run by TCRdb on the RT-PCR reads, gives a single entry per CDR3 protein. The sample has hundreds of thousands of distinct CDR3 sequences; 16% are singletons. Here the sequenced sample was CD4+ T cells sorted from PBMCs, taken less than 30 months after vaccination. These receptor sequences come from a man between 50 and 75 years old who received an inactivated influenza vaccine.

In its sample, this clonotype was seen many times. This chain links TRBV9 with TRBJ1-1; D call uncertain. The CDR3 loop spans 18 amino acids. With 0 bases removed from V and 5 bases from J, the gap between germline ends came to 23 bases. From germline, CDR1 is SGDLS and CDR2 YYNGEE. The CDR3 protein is CASSVGTRRGPSDTEAFF. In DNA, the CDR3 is TGTGCCAGCAGCGTAGGGACCCGACGTGGGCCGAGTGATACTGAAGCTTTCTTT.

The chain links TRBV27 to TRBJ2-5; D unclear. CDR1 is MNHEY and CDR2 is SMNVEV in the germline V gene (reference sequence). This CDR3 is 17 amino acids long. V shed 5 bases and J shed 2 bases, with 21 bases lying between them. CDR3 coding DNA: TGTGCCAGCAGTCCCCTACCCGGGTTCGGGTCTCAAGAGACCCAGTACTTC. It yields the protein CASSPLPGFGSQETQYF.

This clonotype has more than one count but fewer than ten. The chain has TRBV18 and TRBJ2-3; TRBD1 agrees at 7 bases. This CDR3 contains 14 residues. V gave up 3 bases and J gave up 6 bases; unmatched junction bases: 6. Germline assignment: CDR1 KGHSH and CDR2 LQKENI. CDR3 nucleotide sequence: TGTGCCAGCTCACCCCGACAGGGATGGGATACGCAGTATTTT. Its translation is CASSPRQGWDTQYF.

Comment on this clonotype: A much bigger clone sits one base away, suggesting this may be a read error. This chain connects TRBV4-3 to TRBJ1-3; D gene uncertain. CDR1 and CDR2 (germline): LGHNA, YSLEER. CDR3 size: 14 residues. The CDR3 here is CVSSQDLRGNTIYF. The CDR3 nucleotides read TGCGTCAGCAGCCAAGATCTTCGGGGAAACACCATATATTTT.

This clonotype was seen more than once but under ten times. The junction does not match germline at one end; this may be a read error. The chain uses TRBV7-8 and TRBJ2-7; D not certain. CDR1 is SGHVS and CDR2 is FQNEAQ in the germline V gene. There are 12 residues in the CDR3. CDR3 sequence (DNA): TGTGCCAGCAGCTTGGGGTCGGCCCCTGATCGCTTC. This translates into CASSLGSAPDRF.

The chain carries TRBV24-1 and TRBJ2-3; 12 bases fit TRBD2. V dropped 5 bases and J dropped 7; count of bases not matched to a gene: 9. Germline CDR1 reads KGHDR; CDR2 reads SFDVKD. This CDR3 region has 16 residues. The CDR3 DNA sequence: TGTGCCACCAGTGCCGGACGACTAGCGGGGGAATATACGCAGTATTTT. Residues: CATSAGRLAGEYTQYF.

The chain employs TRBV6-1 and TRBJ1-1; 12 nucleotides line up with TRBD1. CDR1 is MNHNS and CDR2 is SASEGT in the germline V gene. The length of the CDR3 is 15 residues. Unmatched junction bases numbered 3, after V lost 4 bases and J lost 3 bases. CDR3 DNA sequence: TGTGCCAGCAGTGGCGGGACAGGGGGCTACACTGAAGCTTTCTTT. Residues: CASSGGTGGYTEAFF.

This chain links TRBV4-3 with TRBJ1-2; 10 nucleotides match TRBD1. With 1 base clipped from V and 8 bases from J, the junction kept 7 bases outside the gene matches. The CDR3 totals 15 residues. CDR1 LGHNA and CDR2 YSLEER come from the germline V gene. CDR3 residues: CASSQGKTGGYGYTF. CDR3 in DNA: TGCGCCAGCAGCCAAGGAAAGACAGGGGGCTACGGCTACACCTTC.

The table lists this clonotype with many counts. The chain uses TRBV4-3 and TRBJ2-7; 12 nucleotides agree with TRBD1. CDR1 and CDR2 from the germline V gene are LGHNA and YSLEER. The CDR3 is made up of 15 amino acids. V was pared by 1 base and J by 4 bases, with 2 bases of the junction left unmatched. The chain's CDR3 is CASSQGDRGPYEQYF. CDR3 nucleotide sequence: TGCGCCAGCAGCCAAGGGGACAGGGGGCCGTACGAGCAGTACTTC.

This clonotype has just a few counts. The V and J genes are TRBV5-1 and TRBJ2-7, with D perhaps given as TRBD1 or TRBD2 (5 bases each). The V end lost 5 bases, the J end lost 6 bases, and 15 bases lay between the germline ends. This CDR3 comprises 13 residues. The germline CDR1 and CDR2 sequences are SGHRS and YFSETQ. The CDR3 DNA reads TGCGCCAGCAGATCCGGGACGGACCCCGAGCAGTACTTC. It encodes CASRSGTDPEQYF.

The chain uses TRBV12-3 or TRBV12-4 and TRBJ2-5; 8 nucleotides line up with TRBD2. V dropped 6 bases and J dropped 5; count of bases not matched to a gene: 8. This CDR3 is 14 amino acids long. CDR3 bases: TGTGCCAGCAGCAAATTTAGCGGGGCTGAGACCCAGTACTTC. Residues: CASSKFSGAETQYF.

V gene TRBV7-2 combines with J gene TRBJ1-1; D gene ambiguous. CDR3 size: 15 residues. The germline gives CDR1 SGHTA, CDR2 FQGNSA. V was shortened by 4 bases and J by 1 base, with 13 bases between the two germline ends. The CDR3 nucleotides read TGTGCCAGCAGCTGGACCTGGGCCTCGAACACTGAAGCTTTCTTT. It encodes CASSWTWASNTEAFF.

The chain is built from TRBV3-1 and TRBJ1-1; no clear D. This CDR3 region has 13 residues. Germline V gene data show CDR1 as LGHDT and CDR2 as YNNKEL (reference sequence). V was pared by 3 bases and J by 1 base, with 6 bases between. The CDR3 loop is CASSHTGNTEAFF. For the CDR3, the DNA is TGTGCCAGCAGCCATACGGGGAACACTGAAGCTTTCTTT.

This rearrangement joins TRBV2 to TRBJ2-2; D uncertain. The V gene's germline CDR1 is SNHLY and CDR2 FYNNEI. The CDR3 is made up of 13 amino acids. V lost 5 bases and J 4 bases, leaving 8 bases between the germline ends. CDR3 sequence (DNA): TGTGCCAGCAGTCCTCGTCCCACCGGGGAGCTGTTTTTT. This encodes CASSPRPTGELFF.

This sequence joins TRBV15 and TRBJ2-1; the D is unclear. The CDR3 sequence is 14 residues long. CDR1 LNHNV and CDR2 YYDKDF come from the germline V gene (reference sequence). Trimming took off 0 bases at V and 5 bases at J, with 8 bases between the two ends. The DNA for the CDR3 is TGTGCCACCAGCAGAGACCGGAGAAACAATGAGCAGTTCTTC. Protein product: CATSRDRRNNEQFF.

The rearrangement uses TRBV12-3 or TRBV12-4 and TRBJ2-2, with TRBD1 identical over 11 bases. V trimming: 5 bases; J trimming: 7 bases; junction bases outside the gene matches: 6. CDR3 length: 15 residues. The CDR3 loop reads CASSRTGGLGGELFF. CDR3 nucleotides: TGTGCCAGCAGTAGGACAGGGGGCTTAGGCGGGGAGCTGTTTTTT.

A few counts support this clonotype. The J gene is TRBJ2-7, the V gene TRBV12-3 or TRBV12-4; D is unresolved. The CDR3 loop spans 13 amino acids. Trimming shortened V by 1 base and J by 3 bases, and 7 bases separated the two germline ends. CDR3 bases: TGTGCCAGCAGTTTAGGGCTGTTCTACGAGCAGTACTTC. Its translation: CASSLGLFYEQYF.

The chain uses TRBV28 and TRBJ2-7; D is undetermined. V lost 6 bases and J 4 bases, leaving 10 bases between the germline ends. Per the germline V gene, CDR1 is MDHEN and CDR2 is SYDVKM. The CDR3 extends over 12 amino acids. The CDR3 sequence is CASRLSRYEQYF. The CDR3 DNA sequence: TGTGCCAGCAGGCTATCGCGATACGAGCAGTACTTC.